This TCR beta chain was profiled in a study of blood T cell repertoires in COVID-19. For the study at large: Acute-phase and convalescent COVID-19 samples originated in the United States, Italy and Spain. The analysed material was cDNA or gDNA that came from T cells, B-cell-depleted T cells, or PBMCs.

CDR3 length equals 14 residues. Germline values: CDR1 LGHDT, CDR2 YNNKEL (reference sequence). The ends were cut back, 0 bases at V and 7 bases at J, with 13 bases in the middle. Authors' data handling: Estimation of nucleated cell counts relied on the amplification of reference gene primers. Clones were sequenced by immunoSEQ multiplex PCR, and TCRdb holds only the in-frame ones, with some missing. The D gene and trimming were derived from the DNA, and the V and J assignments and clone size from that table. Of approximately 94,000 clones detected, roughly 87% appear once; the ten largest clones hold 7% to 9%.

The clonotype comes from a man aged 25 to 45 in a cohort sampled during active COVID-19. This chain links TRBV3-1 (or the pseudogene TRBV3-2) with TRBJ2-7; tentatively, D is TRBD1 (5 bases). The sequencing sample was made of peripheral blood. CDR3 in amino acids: CASSQEAGSWEQYF. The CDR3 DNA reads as TGTGCCAGCAGCCAAGAGGCAGGGTCCTGGGAGCAGTACTTC.